This passage covers 18 T cell receptor beta chains from one sample sequenced in a study of blood T cells in healthy people across ages. A second PCR of about 6 to 12 cycles used a sample-barcoded 5' primer and a J-beta primer mix. TCRdb processed the 5' RACE reads anew with MiXCR; each CDR3 protein has one entry. The data hold approximately 730,000 distinct CDR3 sequences, with about 48% observed a single time. Source material: blood. Receptor source: a man of 80 years or more in good health.

The chain couples TRBV15 to TRBJ2-1; 7 nucleotides agree with TRBD2. This CDR3 is 14 amino acids long. Germline assignment: CDR1 LNHNV and CDR2 YYDKDF (reference sequence). J lost 9 bases, V lost 0 bases, and 5 bases had no gene match. The CDR3 DNA is TGTGCCACCAGCAGAGATAATTCGGGAGGTGAGCAGTTCTTC. This sequence encodes CATSRDNSGGEQFF.

The rearrangement links TRBV27 to TRBJ2-7, with 7 bases fitting TRBD2. CDR1 MNHEY and CDR2 SMNVEV come from the germline V gene (reference sequence). Trimming at V came to 3 bases and at J to 2 bases, leaving 13 bases not matched to a gene. The CDR3 consists of 17 residues. The CDR3 is CASSLSPLLAPTYEQYF. The CDR3 DNA follows: TGTGCCAGCAGTTTGTCACCCCTACTAGCGCCGACCTACGAGCAGTACTTC.

This clonotype was counted a single time. CDR3 residues: CSARDLRQISYNEQFF. The CDR3 bases are TGCAGTGCTAGAGATCTGAGACAGATCTCCTACAATGAGCAGTTCTTC. This rearrangement joins TRBV20-1 to TRBJ2-1, with D possibly matching TRBD1 (5 bases). The CDR3 is made up of 16 amino acids. Trimming took off 0 bases at V and 0 bases at J, with 12 bases between the two ends. Germline assignment: CDR1 DFQATT and CDR2 SNEGSKA (reference sequence).

This clonotype was detected only a few times. The CDR3 loop is CASSPRGPNEQYF. CDR3 nucleotides: TGTGCCAGCAGCCCCCGGGGGCCTAACGAGCAGTACTTC. The rearrangement joins TRBV7-2 to TRBJ2-7, with D perhaps given as TRBD1 or TRBD2 (6 bases each). Germline CDR1 is SGHTA and CDR2 is FQGNSA. V lost 5 bases to trimming and J lost 5 bases, with 13 bases between them. CDR3 length: 13 amino acids.

This clonotype was recorded only once. The chain uses TRBV20-1 and TRBJ2-6; possibly TRBD1 for D (5 bases). The CDR3 sequence is 14 residues long. V lost 6 bases to trimming and J lost 1 base, with 10 bases between them. The V gene's germline CDR1 is DFQATT and CDR2 SNEGSKA (reference sequence). The CDR3 loop is CSAHKGSGANVLTF. In nucleotides, the CDR3 is TGCAGTGCCCATAAGGGGTCTGGGGCCAACGTCCTGACTTTC.

The chain carries TRBV2 and TRBJ2-5, with 9 bases fitting TRBD1. Trimming cost V 6 bases and J 11 bases; bases outside gene matches: 10. Looked up from germline, CDR1 is SNHLY and CDR2 is FYNNEI. This CDR3 is built from 13 residues. The CDR3 region is CASRTEQGARQYF. The CDR3 bases are TGTGCCAGCAGAACCGAACAGGGGGCGAGGCAGTACTTC.

The V call is TRBV27, the J call TRBJ1-2; 8 bases line up with TRBD1. Germline CDR1 MNHEY, CDR2 SMNVEV (reference sequence). V lost 7 bases to trimming and J lost 2 bases; unmatched junction nucleotides: 9. The CDR3 is made up of 15 amino acids. In DNA, the CDR3 is TGTGCCAGCAAGGACAGGGCTACATACAACTATGGCTACACCTTC. This sequence encodes CASKDRATYNYGYTF.

This rearrangement joins TRBV6-2 or TRBV6-3 to TRBJ2-7, with 7 bases that match TRBD1. The V and J ends lost 2 bases and 3 bases, in that order; junction bases with no gene match: 7. The germline V gene encodes CDR1 MNHEY and CDR2 SVGEGT. The CDR3 spans 15 residues. The CDR3 region is CASSYAGTALYEQYF. In nucleotides, the CDR3 is TGTGCCAGCAGTTACGCCGGGACAGCCCTCTACGAGCAGTACTTC.

The CDR3 here is CSASRRGTDTQYF. Written as DNA, the CDR3 is TGCAGTGCTAGTCGGCGGGGCACAGATACGCAGTATTTT. J is TRBJ2-3 and V is TRBV20-1; maybe TRBD2 (5 bases). The CDR3 is 13 amino acids. V was trimmed by 3 bases and J by 1 base, leaving 8 bases between them. Per germline, CDR1 DFQATT and CDR2 SNEGSKA (reference sequence).

This clonotype has only a few counts. The chain is built from TRBV27 and TRBJ2-1; 15 bases align to TRBD2. This CDR3 comprises 18 residues. V lost 7 bases and J lost 7; bases outside the gene matches: 14. From germline, CDR1 is MNHEY and CDR2 SMNVEV (reference sequence). The CDR3 coding sequence is TGTGCCAGCACCCCTGACAGGTACGGGACTAGCGGGAGGAATGAGCAGTTCTTC. Translated: CASTPDRYGTSGRNEQFF.

The V and J genes are TRBV13 and TRBJ2-7; TRBD2 matches 14 bases. CDR1 is PRHDT and CDR2 is FYEKMQ in the germline V gene (reference sequence). This CDR3 is built from 18 residues. The V gene end was trimmed by 0 bases and the J gene end by 3 bases; junction bases not matched to a gene: 7. CDR3 amino acids: CASSLGRSGLAGVYEQYF. DNA for the CDR3: TGTGCCAGCAGCTTAGGGCGCTCGGGACTAGCGGGAGTCTACGAGCAGTACTTC.

This clonotype was detected a few times. The chain combines TRBV27 with TRBJ2-7; 11 bases are shared with TRBD1. Germline V CDR1 and CDR2: MNHEY, SMNVEV (reference sequence). The CDR3 consists of 14 residues. V trimming: 7 bases; J trimming: 5 bases; junction bases outside the gene matches: 7. The CDR3 coding sequence is TGTGCCAGCACCTCAGGACAGGGGGCCAACGAGCAGTACTTC. Protein product: CASTSGQGANEQYF.

This clonotype was picked up a small number of times. This chain links TRBV9 with TRBJ1-2, with D possibly being TRBD1 (6 bases). CDR3 size: 15 residues. The germline V gene has CDR1 SGDLS and CDR2 YYNGEE. V lost 4 bases, J lost 3 bases, and 16 bases lay in between. The CDR3 here is CASSPYGAGDYGYTF. The CDR3 coding sequence is TGTGCCAGCAGCCCTTACGGGGCAGGGGACTATGGCTACACCTTC.

The rearrangement joins TRBV15 to TRBJ2-5; no reliable D call. TRBJ2-7 matches the DNA end more closely, so the J call is doubtful. The germline CDR1 and CDR2 sequences are LNHNV and YYDKDF (reference sequence). The CDR3 contains 16 residues. The CDR3 DNA is TGTGCCACCAGCAGAGATTCATCCCTAGATTCCCACGAGCAGTACTTC. Protein: CATSRDSSLDSHEQYF.

This chain uses TRBV5-1 with TRBJ2-1; possibly TRBD2 for D (6 bases). With 4 bases removed from V and 2 bases from J, the gap between germline ends came to 16 bases. The CDR3 runs 16 residues. Germline-derived CDR1 and CDR2 are SGHRS and YFSETQ. CDR3 sequence (DNA): TGCGCCAGCAGCGGGGAAGAAGCGGGCCCCTACAATGAGCAGTTCTTC. It encodes CASSGEEAGPYNEQFF.

V gene TRBV6-5 combines with J gene TRBJ2-3; 7 bases line up with TRBD1. This CDR3 contains 15 residues. V was pared by 6 bases and J by 10 bases, with 16 bases of the junction left unmatched. Looked up from germline, CDR1 is MNHEY and CDR2 is SVGAGI. CDR3 residues: CASRKSGTEFNAQYF. In DNA, the CDR3 is TGTGCCAGCAGGAAATCCGGGACAGAATTTAATGCGCAGTATTTT.

The V call is TRBV10-1, the J call TRBJ2-7; D is perhaps TRBD1 or TRBD2 (5 bases each). The DNA matches TRBJ2-5 better at its end, which makes the J call doubtful. The CDR3 consists of 12 residues. Germline V gene lookup returns CDR1 WNHNN and CDR2 SYGVQD (reference sequence). The CDR3: CARGERSETQYF. The CDR3 region has the DNA TGCGCCAGAGGGGAGCGGAGCGAGACCCAGTACTTC.

This chain uses TRBV7-2 with TRBJ2-5; 7 bases fit TRBD2. The trim removed 3 bases at V and 5 bases at J, leaving 9 bases unmatched. This CDR3 has 15 amino acids. Germline V gene data show CDR1 as SGHTA and CDR2 as FQGNSA. The CDR3, as DNA: TGTGCCAGCAGCTTCGGCGGGAGTAACGGGGAGACCCAGTACTTC. It yields the protein CASSFGGSNGETQYF.